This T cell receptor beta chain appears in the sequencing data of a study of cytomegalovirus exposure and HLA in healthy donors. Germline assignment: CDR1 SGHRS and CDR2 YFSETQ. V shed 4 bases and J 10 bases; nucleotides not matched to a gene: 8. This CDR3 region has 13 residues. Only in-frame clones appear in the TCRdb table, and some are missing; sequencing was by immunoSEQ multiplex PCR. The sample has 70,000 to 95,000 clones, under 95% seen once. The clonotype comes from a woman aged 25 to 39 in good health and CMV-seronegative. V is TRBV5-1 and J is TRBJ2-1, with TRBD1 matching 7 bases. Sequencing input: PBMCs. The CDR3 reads CASSSYRGQEQFF. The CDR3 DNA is TGCGCCAGCAGCAGCTACAGGGGTCAAGAGCAGTTCTTC.